The rows below give T cell receptor beta chains drawn from one sample of a study of blood T cell repertoires in COVID-19. TCRdb's table, derived via immunoSEQ multiplex PCR, lists solely in-frame clones and lacks some. The sample has about 36,000 clones, approximately 74% seen once. Sequences were obtained from peripheral blood. The source of these receptors is a man aged 65 to 85 with COVID-19, enrolled during active disease. Each CDR3 is given with its conserved first and last residue. A D gene is named only where the DNA matches it firmly. Clone sizes are given selectively: once, few, many, or a class where the clone is expanded.

size | J | D | V | DNA | CDR3
- | TRBJ2-4 | TRBD2 | TRBV15 | TGTGCCACCAGCAGAGCTAGCGGGGTAGCCAAAAACATTCAGTACTTC | CATSRASGVAKNIQYF
- | TRBJ2-3 | - | TRBV2 | TGTGCCAGCAGTGACATCGGGGATGCTACAGATACGCAGTATTTT | CASSDIGDATDTQYF
- | TRBJ1-5 | - | TRBV6-1 | TGTGCCAGCACCACTGCCAGACAACAGCCCCAGCATTTT | CASTTARQQPQHF
- | TRBJ2-5 | - | TRBV3-1/TRBV3-2 | TGTGCCAGCAGCCATGCAGAGGCCCAGTACTTC | CASSHAEAQYF
- | TRBJ1-2 | TRBD1 | TRBV4-2 | TGTGCCAGCAGCCAAGGACAGGGGGATGGCTACACCTTC | CASSQGQGDGYTF
- | TRBJ2-3 | - | TRBV14 | TGTGCCAGCACCCCCTGGGCAGGGGCCGGTGGTACGCAGTATTTT | CASTPWAGAGGTQYF
once | TRBJ1-1 | TRBD1 | TRBV28 | TGTGCCAGCAGTTTCGACAGGGTAAGGAACACTGAAGCTTTCTTT | CASSFDRVRNTEAFF
- | TRBJ1-5 | - | TRBV5-6 | TGTGCCAGCAGCCAGAGGGATCAGCCCCAGCATTTT | CASSQRDQPQHF
- | TRBJ2-3 | TRBD1 | TRBV19 | TGTGCCAGTAGTACCACAGGGGGCCAGACAGATACGCAGTATTTT | CASSTTGGQTDTQYF
- | TRBJ1-1 | - | TRBV5-1 | TGCGCCAGCAGCGGCACACAGGGAAACACTGAAGCTTTCTTT | CASSGTQGNTEAFF
- | TRBJ1-5 | - | TRBV2 | TGTGCCAGCAGTGATCAAGGGGAAGGTCAGCCCCAGCATTTT | CASSDQGEGQPQHF
- | TRBJ2-7 | - | TRBV6-2/TRBV6-3 | TGTGCCAGCAGTAGACTCGGTAAAAACTACGAGCAGTACTTC | CASSRLGKNYEQYF
medium-sized | TRBJ2-7 | - | TRBV14 | TGTGCCAGCAGCCAAGCGTCAGGTTACGAGCAGTACTTC | CASSQASGYEQYF
- | TRBJ2-5 | - | TRBV10-3 | TGTGCCATCAGTGAGTCGGGGGGGCTCGCCCAAGAGACCCAGTACTTC | CAISESGGLAQETQYF
- | TRBJ2-7 | TRBD2 | TRBV19 | TGTGCCAGTAGTATAAGCGGGACGACCTACGAGCAGTACTTC | CASSISGTTYEQYF
- | TRBJ1-1 | - | TRBV19 | TGTGCCAGTAGTATCCCAATCACCCCCCGGTACACTGAAGCTTTCTTT | CASSIPITPRYTEAFF
- | TRBJ2-7 | TRBD2 | TRBV6-6 | TGTGCCAGCAGTTACTCAGCGGGGGGGGCCTACGAGCAGTACTTC | CASSYSAGGAYEQYF
- | TRBJ2-2 | TRBD1 | TRBV28 | TGTGCCAGCAGTGTCCCGACAGGGGGAATCACCGGGGAGCTGTTTTTT | CASSVPTGGITGELFF
few | TRBJ1-1 | TRBD1 | TRBV13 | TGTGCCAGCAGCCCCTCGGGACAGGGGTACACTGAAGCTTTCTTT | CASSPSGQGYTEAFF
- | TRBJ1-6 | TRBD1 | TRBV5-1 | TGCGCCAGCAGCTGGACCATGGACAGGTCTTCACCCCTCCACTTT | CASSWTMDRSSPLHF
once | TRBJ2-3 | - | TRBV18 | TGTGCCAGCTCACCGCCGAGTGATACGCAGTATTTT | CASSPPSDTQYF
- | TRBJ1-6 | - | TRBV19 | TGTGCCAGTAGTGAGGACAGCAATTCACCCCTCCACTTT | CASSEDSNSPLHF
- | TRBJ2-2 | TRBD1 | TRBV10-3 | TGTGCCATCAGTGACCCCGGACAGGGGAGCACCGGGGAGCTGTTTTTT | CAISDPGQGSTGELFF
once | TRBJ1-3 | - | TRBV10-3 | TGTGCCATCAGTGACGGGGTTGGAAACACCATATATTTT | CAISDGVGNTIYF
- | TRBJ1-4 | TRBD1 | TRBV6-5 | TGTGCCAGCAGCTCTAGGGGGACAGGGGGTGAAAAACTGTTTTTT | CASSSRGTGGEKLFF
few | TRBJ2-3 | - | TRBV19 | TGTGCCAGTAGTATAGCGGTTCGCACAGATACGCAGTATTTT | CASSIAVRTDTQYF
- | TRBJ2-1 | TRBD1 | TRBV6-1 | TGTGCCAGCAGTGAAGTCTTTGGACAGGGGGCCGATGAGCAGTTCTTC | CASSEVFGQGADEQFF
- | TRBJ1-1 | - | TRBV29-1 | TGCAGCGTGAACCAGGGATCAGGTGAAGCTTTCTTT | CSVNQGSGEAFF
few | TRBJ2-2 | - | TRBV12-3/TRBV12-4 | TGTGCCAGCAGGCCCAGTTGGTCCGGGGAGCTGTTTTTT | CASRPSWSGELFF
- | TRBJ1-1 | - | TRBV4-1 | TGCGCCAGCAGCCGTCAGGGGATGGACACTGAAGCTTTCTTT | CASSRQGMDTEAFF
- | TRBJ2-7 | TRBD1 | TRBV18 | TGTGCCAGCTCACCTGGGACAGCCTCCTACGAGCAGTACTTC | CASSPGTASYEQYF
- | TRBJ2-1 | TRBD2 | TRBV9 | TGTGCCAGCAGCTTACCCGGACTAGCGGGAGTCGTTGAGCAGTTCTTC | CASSLPGLAGVVEQFF
- | TRBJ1-4 | - | TRBV5-4 | TGTGCCAGCATTGGCGAGGGGGATGAAAAACTGTTTTTT | CASIGEGDEKLFF
- | TRBJ2-7 | - | TRBV7-9 | TGTGCCAGCAGCCTGGACGGACCGGGAGAGCAGTACTTC | CASSLDGPGEQYF
- | TRBJ1-1 | - | TRBV27 | TGTGCCAGCAGTCGGGGGGGCGCTCTCGGCGAAGCTTTCTTT | CASSRGGALGEAFF
medium-sized | TRBJ2-1 | - | TRBV19 | TGTGCCAGTCGCACCCTTAGCTCCTACAATGAGCAGTTCTTC | CASRTLSSYNEQFF
- | TRBJ1-4 | - | TRBV4-1 | TGCGCCAGCAGCCAAGATCGGGGGGTCAGAGTTGAAAAACTGTTTTTT | CASSQDRGVRVEKLFF
- | TRBJ2-2 | - | TRBV5-1 | TGCGCCAGCAGGTGGGAGATTCTGGGATGGGAGCTGTTTTTT | CASRWEILGWELFF
- | TRBJ1-1 | TRBD1 | TRBV18 | TGTGCCAGCTCACCTCCGGGACAGGGAATGAACACTGAAGCTTTCTTT | CASSPPGQGMNTEAFF
- | TRBJ2-2 | - | TRBV5-1 | TGCGCCAGCAGCTTGGACAGGGATCACGGGGAGCTGTTTTTT | CASSLDRDHGELFF
few | TRBJ1-2 | TRBD1 | TRBV5-5 | TGTGCCAGCAGCTCCCGGGACAGGGGTTATGGCTACACCTTC | CASSSRDRGYGYTF
- | TRBJ1-1 | TRBD1 | TRBV5-1 | TGCGCCAGCTGGACCGACAGGGTCACTGAAGCTTTCTTT | CASWTDRVTEAFF
- | TRBJ1-2 | TRBD1 | TRBV18 | TGTGCCAGCTCACCAGGAAGGGGGCCTCCACGGGGCTACACCTTC | CASSPGRGPPRGYTF
once | TRBJ2-7 | - | TRBV7-9 | TGTGCCAGCAGCTTAGTATCCGATCCATCGCGGTACTTC | CASSLVSDPSRYF
- | TRBJ2-7 | - | TRBV7-2 | TGTGCCAGCAGTCCAGGCAGGTCCTACGAGCAGTACTTC | CASSPGRSYEQYF
- | TRBJ2-1 | - | TRBV2 | TGTGCCAGCAGTCCCAACCTATTCGACAATGAGCAGTTCTTC | CASSPNLFDNEQFF
once | TRBJ1-1 | - | TRBV7-2 | TGTGCCAGCAGCACTGACAGGAACACTGAAGCTTTCTTT | CASSTDRNTEAFF
- | TRBJ2-7 | TRBD2 | TRBV5-4 | TGTGCCAGCAGCCCCGATGGTAGCGGGAGCAGCGAGCAGTACTTC | CASSPDGSGSSEQYF
- | TRBJ2-7 | TRBD1 | TRBV20-1 | TGCAGTGCTAGTGGGACGGACAGGGGAGGGTACGAGCAGTACTTC | CSASGTDRGGYEQYF
- | TRBJ2-3 | - | TRBV7-2 | TGTGCCAGCAGCGGACAGCGAGATACGCAGTATTTT | CASSGQRDTQYF
once | TRBJ2-1 | TRBD2 | TRBV2 | TGTGCCAGCAGTTCAGGACTAGCGGGGGGATATGAGCAGTTCTTC | CASSSGLAGGYEQFF
- | TRBJ2-4 | - | TRBV19 | TGTGCCAGTAGTACCCCCCCAGGGGAGTCCAAAAACATTCAGTACTTC | CASSTPPGESKNIQYF
- | TRBJ2-5 | TRBD2 | TRBV30 | TGTGCCTGGGGGCCGGGCGGGAGAGAGACCCAGTACTTC | CAWGPGGRETQYF
- | TRBJ2-1 | - | TRBV30 | TGTGCCTGGGCGCGGGGACAGCTTGAGCAGTTCTTC | CAWARGQLEQFF
- | TRBJ2-1 | TRBD2 | TRBV3-1/TRBV3-2 | TGTGCCAGCAGCCGAAATAGCGGGATCCGGTACAATGAGCAGTTCTTC | CASSRNSGIRYNEQFF
- | TRBJ2-3 | TRBD2 | TRBV3-1/TRBV3-2 | TGTGCCAGCAGCCGACCTGTGCTAGCGGGAGTAGATACGCAGTATTTT | CASSRPVLAGVDTQYF
few | TRBJ1-1 | - | TRBV3-1/TRBV3-2 | TGTGCCAGCAGCCAACGCATCGCCCCTATGAACACTGAAGCTTTCTTT | CASSQRIAPMNTEAFF